This TCR beta chain was retrieved from a study of blood T cells in healthy people across ages. The CDR3 has 17 amino acids. Germline V lookup: CDR1 SGHAT, CDR2 FQNNGV. With 5 bases clipped from V and 8 bases from J, the junction kept 19 bases outside the gene matches. Through a sample-barcoded 5' primer and a J-beta primer mix, a second PCR was run for roughly 6 to 11 cycles. Each of the cDNA molecules was tagged by a template-switch adaptor with 12 random nucleotides. TCRdb passed the 5' RACE reads through MiXCR, listing each CDR3 protein once. The sample has roughly 800,000 distinct CDR3 sequences; around 25% are singletons. Study-wide results and caveats: Per million T cells, the diversity of TCR beta decreased roughly linearly as age advanced.

As to this clonotype: The antigen is not known.

The data were also submitted as part of a second study, on T cells of mothers and their children. That report notes: All donors were healthy and Caucasian; they were a few mothers and their six children. In cDNA synthesis, all of the extracted RNA was used at roughly 1.5 ug per 15 ul.

J is TRBJ1-2 and V is TRBV11-2, with TRBD1 matching over 8 bases. The receptor was derived from a boy younger than 18 in good health. What was sequenced was blood. The CDR3 protein is CASSPGGTGPTSTGYTF. CDR3 nucleotide sequence: TGTGCCAGCAGCCCCGGTGGGACAGGACCAACCTCCACCGGCTACACCTTC. The complete variable domain, with remaining parts taken from reference TRBV11-2 and TRBJ1-2, reads EAGVAQSPRYKIIEKRQSVAFWCNPISGHATLYWYQQILGQGPKLLIQFQNNGVVDDSQLPKDRFSAERLKGVDSTLKIQPAKLEDSAVYLCASSPGGTGPTSTGYTFGSGTRLTVV.